The rows below give T cell receptor beta chains drawn from one sample of a study of control samples from healthy donors and cancer patients. Clones were read by immunoSEQ multiplex PCR, and TCRdb kept only the in-frame ones, dropping some. The sample consists of over 10,000 clones, approximately 93% of them appearing once. Sequenced sample: PBMCs. All receptors derive from a man older than 75 with lung cancer. Each CDR3 is given with its conserved first and last residue. The D gene is left open where the match is weak. Size tells how often a clone was seen (once, few, many) or the class of an expanded clone, and some rows leave it out.

DNA: TGTGCCAGTAGTCCCGGGACAACACATTACAATGAGCAGTTCTTC
CDR3: CASSPGTTHYNEQFF
D: .
V: TRBV19
size: .
J: TRBJ2-1

DNA: TGTGCCAGCAGAGGGGGGGCCAATCAGCCCCAGCATTTT
CDR3: CASRGGANQPQHF
D: .
V: TRBV7-2
size: .
J: TRBJ1-5

DNA: TGTGCCAGCAGTTACTCCCCAGGTCACCCCGGGGGCTACACCTTC
CDR3: CASSYSPGHPGGYTF
D: .
V: TRBV6-5
size: .
J: TRBJ1-2

DNA: TGTGCCAGCAGCTTAGCGGGGGGAAGCACAGATACGCAGTATTTT
CDR3: CASSLAGGSTDTQYF
D: TRBD2
V: TRBV11-2
size: .
J: TRBJ2-3

DNA: TGTGCCAGCAGTAGGACAGGGCCTCTGGGCTACACCTTC
CDR3: CASSRTGPLGYTF
D: TRBD1
V: TRBV12-3/TRBV12-4
size: large
J: TRBJ1-2

DNA: TGTGCCAGCGGTAGCCTGACAGGGGGGACTAATGAAAAACTGTTTTTT
CDR3: CASGSLTGGTNEKLFF
D: TRBD1
V: TRBV28
size: .
J: TRBJ1-4

DNA: TGTGCCAGCAGCTCCCGAGACAGGGGGCAAGGCTACACCTTC
CDR3: CASSSRDRGQGYTF
D: TRBD1
V: TRBV3-1/TRBV3-2
size: .
J: TRBJ1-2

DNA: TGTGCCAGCAGTTATGGGGAGGTGTCCACTGAAGCTTTCTTT
CDR3: CASSYGEVSTEAFF
D: .
V: TRBV6-5
size: .
J: TRBJ1-1

DNA: TGTGCCAGCTCACTAAGGCAGGGAAGGTTGGATCCTGAAGCTTTCTTT
CDR3: CASSLRQGRLDPEAFF
D: .
V: TRBV18
size: once
J: TRBJ1-1

DNA: TGTGCCAGTTCTGACAGTCAGGAGACCCAGTACTTC
CDR3: CASSDSQETQYF
D: .
V: TRBV27
size: .
J: TRBJ2-5

DNA: TGTGCCAGCAGCCAAAGAGGGATGAACACTGAAGCTTTCTTT
CDR3: CASSQRGMNTEAFF
D: .
V: TRBV3-1/TRBV3-2
size: .
J: TRBJ1-1

DNA: TGTGCCAGCAGCCCCACGACAGGCTACACTGAAGCTTTCTTT
CDR3: CASSPTTGYTEAFF
D: .
V: TRBV7-9
size: .
J: TRBJ1-1

DNA: TGTGCCAGCAGTTCGGGACTTACAGATACGCAGTATTTT
CDR3: CASSSGLTDTQYF
D: .
V: TRBV28
size: .
J: TRBJ2-3

DNA: TGCGCCAGCAGCTTGGATCCGGTGGGGGCCAACGTCCTGACTTTC
CDR3: CASSLDPVGANVLTF
D: .
V: TRBV5-1
size: .
J: TRBJ2-6

DNA: TGTGCCAGCAGCCTTAATTCACCCCTCCACTTT
CDR3: CASSLNSPLHF
D: .
V: TRBV7-9
size: .
J: TRBJ1-6

DNA: TGTGCCAGCAGCTTGGGGGGGACAGGGCCCTTCAATTCACCCCTCCACTTT
CDR3: CASSLGGTGPFNSPLHF
D: TRBD1
V: TRBV7-2
size: few
J: TRBJ1-6